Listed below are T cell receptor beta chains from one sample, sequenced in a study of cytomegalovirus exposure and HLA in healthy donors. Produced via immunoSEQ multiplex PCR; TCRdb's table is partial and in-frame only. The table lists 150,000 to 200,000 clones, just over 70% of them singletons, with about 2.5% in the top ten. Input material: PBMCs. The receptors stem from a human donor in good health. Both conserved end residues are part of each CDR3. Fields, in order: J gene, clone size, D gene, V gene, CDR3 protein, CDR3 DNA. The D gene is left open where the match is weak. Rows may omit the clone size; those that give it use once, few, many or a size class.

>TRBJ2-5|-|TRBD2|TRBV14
CASSQLRGQETQYF
TGTGCCAGCAGCCAGTTGCGGGGGCAAGAGACCCAGTACTTC
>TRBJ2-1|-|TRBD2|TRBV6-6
CASGLKLAGVYNEQFF
TGTGCCAGCGGGCTAAAACTAGCGGGGGTATACAATGAGCAGTTCTTC
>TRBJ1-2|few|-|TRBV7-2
CASSLAISGGYGYTF
TGTGCCAGCAGCTTAGCGATAAGCGGGGGGTATGGCTACACCTTC
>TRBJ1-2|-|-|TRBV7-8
CASTLRETDPCGYTF
TGTGCCAGCACCCTTAGAGAGACAGACCCCTGCGGCTACACCTTC
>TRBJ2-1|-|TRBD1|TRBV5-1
CASSPRTGDGNEQFF
TGCGCCAGCAGCCCTAGGACAGGGGATGGTAATGAGCAGTTCTTC
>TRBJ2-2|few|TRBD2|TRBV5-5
CASSQAGVVTGELFF
TGTGCCAGCAGCCAAGCGGGGGTTGTCACCGGGGAGCTGTTTTTT
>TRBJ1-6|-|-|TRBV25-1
CASAGGNVATLPPLHF
TGTGCCAGCGCGGGGGGGAACGTAGCGACACTCCCTCCCCTCCACTTT
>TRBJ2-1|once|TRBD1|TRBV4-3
CASSPDRGRGSEQFF
TGCGCCAGCAGCCCAGACAGGGGGCGAGGGAGTGAGCAGTTCTTC
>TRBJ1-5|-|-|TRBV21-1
CASSKGRTGNQPQHF
TGTGCCAGCAGCAAAGGGCGGACAGGCAATCAGCCCCAGCATTTT
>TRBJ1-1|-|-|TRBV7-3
CASSLMGGGTEAFF
TGTGCCAGCAGCTTAATGGGAGGAGGGACTGAAGCTTTCTTT
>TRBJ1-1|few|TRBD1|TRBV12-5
CASGLESGGTEAFF
TGTGCTAGTGGTTTGGAGTCAGGGGGCACTGAAGCTTTCTTT
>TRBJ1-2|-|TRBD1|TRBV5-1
CASSYGQGDTYGYTF
TGCGCCAGCAGCTACGGACAGGGGGACACCTATGGCTACACCTTC
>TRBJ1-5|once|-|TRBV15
CATSRVAEHQPQHF
TGTGCCACCAGCAGAGTTGCGGAGCATCAGCCCCAGCATTTT
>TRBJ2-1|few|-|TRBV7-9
CASSYGYNEQFF
TGTGCCAGCAGCTACGGGTACAATGAGCAGTTCTTC
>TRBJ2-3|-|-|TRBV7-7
CASSFGGGADTQYF
TGTGCTAGCAGCTTCGGCGGGGGCGCAGATACGCAGTATTTT
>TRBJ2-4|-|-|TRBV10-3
CAISESGDRRIQYF
TGTGCCATCAGTGAGTCAGGAGACAGGAGGATTCAGTACTTC
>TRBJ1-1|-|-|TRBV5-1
CASSLHPDSNTEAFF
TGCGCCAGCAGCTTGCACCCAGACAGCAACACTGAAGCTTTCTTT
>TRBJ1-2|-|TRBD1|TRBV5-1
CASSLEGGDGGYTF
TGCGCCAGCAGCTTGGAAGGGGGCGATGGTGGCTACACCTTC
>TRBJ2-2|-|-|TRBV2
CASTVIGGGRTGELFF
TGTGCCAGCACCGTAATTGGGGGGGGGCGAACCGGGGAGCTGTTTTTT
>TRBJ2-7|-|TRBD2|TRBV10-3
CAISSRRGVSRDEQYF
TGTGCCATTTCCTCACGACGGGGGGTGTCTCGGGACGAGCAGTACTTC
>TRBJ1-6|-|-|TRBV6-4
CASSDRGSNSPLHF
TGTGCCAGCAGTGACAGGGGTAGTAATTCACCCCTCCACTTT
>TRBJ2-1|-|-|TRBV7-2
CASSLGGGGWGNEQFF
TGTGCCAGCAGCTTAGGAGGCGGGGGCTGGGGGAATGAGCAGTTCTTC
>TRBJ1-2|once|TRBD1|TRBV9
CASSGGQGYGYTF
TGTGCCAGCAGCGGGGGACAGGGCTATGGCTACACCTTC
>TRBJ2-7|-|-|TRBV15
CATSRSADSRYEQYF
TGTGCCACCAGCAGATCTGCCGACAGCCGCTACGAGCAGTACTTC
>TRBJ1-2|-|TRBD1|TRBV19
CASSRDRDYGYTF
TGTGCCAGTAGTAGGGACAGAGACTATGGCTACACCTTC
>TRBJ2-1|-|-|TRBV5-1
CASSLGGRDLNEQFF
TGCGCCAGCAGCTTGGGTGGACGGGATTTGAATGAGCAGTTCTTC
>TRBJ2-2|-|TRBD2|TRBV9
CASSVRSGGAGTGELFF
TGTGCCAGCAGCGTCCGTAGCGGGGGGGCCGGGACCGGGGAGCTGTTTTTT
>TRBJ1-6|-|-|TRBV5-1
CASSFTGVDSPLHF
TGCGCCAGCAGCTTTACCGGGGTTGATTCACCCCTCCACTTT
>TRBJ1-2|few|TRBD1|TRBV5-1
CASSLAGTGEGYTF
TGCGCCAGCAGCTTGGCCGGGACAGGGGAAGGCTACACCTTC
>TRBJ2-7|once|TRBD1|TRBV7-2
CASSLLGTGSSEQYF
TGTGCCAGCAGCTTACTCGGGACAGGGTCGAGCGAGCAGTACTTC
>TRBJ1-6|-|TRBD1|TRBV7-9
CASNQKSDRGDSPLHF
TGTGCCAGCAACCAAAAATCGGACAGGGGGGATTCACCCCTCCACTTT
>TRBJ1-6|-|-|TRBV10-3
CAISESSGRGNSPLHF
TGTGCCATCAGTGAGTCGTCAGGGAGGGGCAATTCACCCCTCCACTTT
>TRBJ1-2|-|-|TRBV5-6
CASSTWTVIYGYTF
TGTGCCAGCAGCACGTGGACAGTAATCTATGGCTACACCTTC
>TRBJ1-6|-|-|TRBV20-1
CSARSGPPLHF
TGCAGTGCTAGATCAGGGCCACCCCTCCACTTT
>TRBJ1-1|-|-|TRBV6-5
CASSYSGREAFF
TGTGCCAGCAGTTACTCAGGCAGGGAAGCTTTCTTT
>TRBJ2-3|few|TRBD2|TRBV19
CASSMKRGGTDTQYF
TGTGCCAGTAGTATGAAGCGGGGGGGCACAGATACGCAGTATTTT
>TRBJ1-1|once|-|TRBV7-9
CASSPDEAFF
TGTGCCAGCAGCCCAGATGAAGCTTTCTTT
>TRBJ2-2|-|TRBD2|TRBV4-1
CASSSGLAGGPLRTGELFF
TGCGCCAGCAGCTCCGGACTAGCGGGGGGCCCTTTGAGGACCGGGGAGCTGTTTTTT
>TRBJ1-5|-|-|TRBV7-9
CATLAGPDQPQHF
TGTGCGACCCTCGCGGGGCCAGATCAGCCCCAGCATTTT
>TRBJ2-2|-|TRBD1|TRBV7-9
CASSPKGTENTGELFF
TGTGCCAGCAGCCCCAAAGGGACAGAAAACACCGGGGAGCTGTTTTTT
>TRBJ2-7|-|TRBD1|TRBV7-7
CASSLSTGAYEQYF
TGTGCTAGCAGCTTATCGACAGGGGCCTACGAGCAGTACTTC
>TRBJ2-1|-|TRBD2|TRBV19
CASSPQRGSYNEQFF
TGTGCCAGTAGTCCCCAGCGGGGGTCCTACAATGAGCAGTTCTTC